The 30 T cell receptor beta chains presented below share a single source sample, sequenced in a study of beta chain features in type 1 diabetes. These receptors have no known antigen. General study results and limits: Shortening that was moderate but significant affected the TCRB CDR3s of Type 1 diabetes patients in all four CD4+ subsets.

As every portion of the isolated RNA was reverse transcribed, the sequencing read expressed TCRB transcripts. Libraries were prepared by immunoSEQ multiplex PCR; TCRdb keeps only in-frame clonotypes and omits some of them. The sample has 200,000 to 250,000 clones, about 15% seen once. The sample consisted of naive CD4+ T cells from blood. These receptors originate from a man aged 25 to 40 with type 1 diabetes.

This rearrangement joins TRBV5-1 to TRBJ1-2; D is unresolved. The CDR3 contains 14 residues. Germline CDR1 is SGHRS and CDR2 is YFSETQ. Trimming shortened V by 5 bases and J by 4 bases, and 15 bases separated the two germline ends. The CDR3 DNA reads TGCGCCAGCAGAAGGAATACAGAACCCTATGGCTACACCTTC. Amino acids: CASRRNTEPYGYTF.

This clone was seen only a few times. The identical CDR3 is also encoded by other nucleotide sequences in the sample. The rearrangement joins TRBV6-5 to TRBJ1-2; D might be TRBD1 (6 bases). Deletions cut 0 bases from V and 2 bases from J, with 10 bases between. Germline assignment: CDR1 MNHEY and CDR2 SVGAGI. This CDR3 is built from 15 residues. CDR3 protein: CASSYSSGGNYGYTF. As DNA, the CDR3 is TGTGCCAGCAGTTACTCGTCGGGGGGCAACTATGGCTACACCTTC.

CDR3 nucleotide sequence: TGTGCCAGCAGCAAAGCATCGGACAGGGGGAGAAACGTCCTGACTTTC. It specifies CASSKASDRGRNVLTF. The chain uses TRBV21-1 and TRBJ2-6; TRBD1, as called in the table, went unchecked against the DNA. TRBV21-1 is given as a pseudogene. CDR3 size: 16 residues.

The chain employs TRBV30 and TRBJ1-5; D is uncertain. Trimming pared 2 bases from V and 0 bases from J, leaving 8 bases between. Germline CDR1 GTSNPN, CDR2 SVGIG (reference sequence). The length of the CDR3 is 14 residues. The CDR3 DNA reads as TGTGCCTGGAGTCCTATTAATAGCAATCAGCCCCAGCATTTT. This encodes CAWSPINSNQPQHF.

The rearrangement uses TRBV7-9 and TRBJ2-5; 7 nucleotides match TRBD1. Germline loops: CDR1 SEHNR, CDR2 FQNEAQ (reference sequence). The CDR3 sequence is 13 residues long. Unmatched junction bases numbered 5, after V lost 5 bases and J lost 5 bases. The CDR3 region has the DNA TGTGCCAGCAGCCCGACAGGGTTGGAGACCCAGTACTTC. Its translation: CASSPTGLETQYF. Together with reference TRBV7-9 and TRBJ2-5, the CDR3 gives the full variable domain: DTGVSQNPRHKITKRGQNVTFRCDPISEHNRLYWYRQTLGQGPEFLTYFQNEAQLEKSRLLSDRFSAERPKGSFSTLEIQRTEQGDSAMYLCASSPTGLETQYFGPGTRLLVL.

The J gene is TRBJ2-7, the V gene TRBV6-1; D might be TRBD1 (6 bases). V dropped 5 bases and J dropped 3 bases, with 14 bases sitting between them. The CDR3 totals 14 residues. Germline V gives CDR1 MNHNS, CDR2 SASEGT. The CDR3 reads CASSLTQGHYEQYF. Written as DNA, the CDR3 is TGTGCCAGCAGTCTAACACAGGGACACTACGAGCAGTACTTC.

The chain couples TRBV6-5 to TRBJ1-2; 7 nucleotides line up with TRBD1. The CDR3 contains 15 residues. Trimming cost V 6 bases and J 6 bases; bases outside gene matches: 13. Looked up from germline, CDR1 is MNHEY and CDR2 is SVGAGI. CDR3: CASRGTGQGGHGYTF. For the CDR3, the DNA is TGTGCCAGCAGAGGTACCGGCCAGGGGGGTCATGGCTACACCTTC.

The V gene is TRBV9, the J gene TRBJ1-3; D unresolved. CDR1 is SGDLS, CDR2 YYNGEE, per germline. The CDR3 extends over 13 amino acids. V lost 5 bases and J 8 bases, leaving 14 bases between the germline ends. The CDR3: CASRVGFSDTIYF. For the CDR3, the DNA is TGTGCCAGCAGAGTCGGGTTTTCGGACACCATATATTTT.

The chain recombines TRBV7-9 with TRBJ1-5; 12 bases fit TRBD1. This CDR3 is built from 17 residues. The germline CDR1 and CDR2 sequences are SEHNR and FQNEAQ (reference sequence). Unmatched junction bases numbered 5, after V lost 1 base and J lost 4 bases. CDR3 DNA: TGTGCCAGCAGCTTAGTAGGGACAGGGGGCCTGAATCAGCCCCAGCATTTT. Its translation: CASSLVGTGGLNQPQHF.

The CDR3, as DNA: TGTGCCAGCAGCCCTGGACAGATCCCACACACAGATACGCAGTATTTT. Translation gives CASSPGQIPHTDTQYF. The chain uses TRBV11-2 and TRBJ2-3; D is perhaps TRBD1 (6 bases). Trimming took 5 bases from V and 2 from J, leaving 17 bases between them. This CDR3 contains 16 residues. Germline V CDR1 and CDR2: SGHAT, FQNNGV.

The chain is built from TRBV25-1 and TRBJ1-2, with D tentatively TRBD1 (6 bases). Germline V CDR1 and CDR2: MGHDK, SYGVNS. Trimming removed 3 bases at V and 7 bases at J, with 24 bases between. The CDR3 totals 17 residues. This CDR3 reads CASSDGGQGFQAGGYTF. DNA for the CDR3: TGTGCCAGCAGTGACGGGGGGCAGGGTTTTCAAGCTGGTGGCTACACCTTC.

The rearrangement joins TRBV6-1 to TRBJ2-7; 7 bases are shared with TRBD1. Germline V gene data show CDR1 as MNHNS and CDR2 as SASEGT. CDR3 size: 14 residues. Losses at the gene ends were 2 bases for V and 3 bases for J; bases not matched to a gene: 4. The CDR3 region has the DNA TGTGCCAGCAGTGAAATAGGGGGCCTCTACGAGCAGTACTTC. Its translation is CASSEIGGLYEQYF.

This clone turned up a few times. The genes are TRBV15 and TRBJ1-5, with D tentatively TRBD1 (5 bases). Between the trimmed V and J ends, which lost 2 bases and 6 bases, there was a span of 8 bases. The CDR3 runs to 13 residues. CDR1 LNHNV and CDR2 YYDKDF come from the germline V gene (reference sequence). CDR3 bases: TGTGCCACCAGCAGACCCCAGGGTCAGCCCCAGCATTTT. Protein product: CATSRPQGQPQHF.

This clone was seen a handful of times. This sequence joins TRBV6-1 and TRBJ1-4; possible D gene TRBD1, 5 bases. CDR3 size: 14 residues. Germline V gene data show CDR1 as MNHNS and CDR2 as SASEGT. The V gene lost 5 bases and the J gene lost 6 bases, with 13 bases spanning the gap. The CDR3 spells CASSRRQRDEKLFF. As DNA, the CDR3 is TGTGCCAGCAGTCGGAGACAGCGAGATGAAAAACTGTTTTTT.

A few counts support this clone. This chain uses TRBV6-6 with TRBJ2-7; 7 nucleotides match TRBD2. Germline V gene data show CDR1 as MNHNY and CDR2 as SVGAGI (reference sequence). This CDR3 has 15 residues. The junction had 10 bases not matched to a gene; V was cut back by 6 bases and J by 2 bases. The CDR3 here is CASSPGGLPTYEQYF. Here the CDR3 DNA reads TGTGCCAGCAGCCCGGGAGGACTACCAACCTACGAGCAGTACTTC.

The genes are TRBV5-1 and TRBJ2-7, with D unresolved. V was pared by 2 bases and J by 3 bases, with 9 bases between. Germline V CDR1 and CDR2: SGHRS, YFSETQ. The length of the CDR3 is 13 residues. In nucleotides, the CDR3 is TGCGCCAGCAGCTTTACAGCCAGCTACGAGCAGTACTTC. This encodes CASSFTASYEQYF.

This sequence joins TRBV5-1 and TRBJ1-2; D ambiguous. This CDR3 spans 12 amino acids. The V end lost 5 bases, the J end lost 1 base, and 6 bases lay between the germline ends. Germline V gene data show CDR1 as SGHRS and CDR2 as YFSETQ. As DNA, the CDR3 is TGCGCCAGCAGGGCCGTTAACTATGGCTACACCTTC. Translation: CASRAVNYGYTF.

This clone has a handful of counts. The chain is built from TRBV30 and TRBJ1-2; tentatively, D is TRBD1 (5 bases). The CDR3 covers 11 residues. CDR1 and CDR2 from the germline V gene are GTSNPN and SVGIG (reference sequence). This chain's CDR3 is CLAGREGGYTF. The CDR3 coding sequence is TGTCTTGCGGGGCGAGAGGGTGGCTACACCTTC. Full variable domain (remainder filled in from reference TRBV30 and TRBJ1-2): SQTIHQWPATLVQPVGSPLSLECTVEGTSNPNLYWYRQAAGRGLQLLFYSVGIGQISSEVPQNLSASRPQDRQFILSSKKLLLSDSGFYLCLAGREGGYTFGSGTRLTVV.

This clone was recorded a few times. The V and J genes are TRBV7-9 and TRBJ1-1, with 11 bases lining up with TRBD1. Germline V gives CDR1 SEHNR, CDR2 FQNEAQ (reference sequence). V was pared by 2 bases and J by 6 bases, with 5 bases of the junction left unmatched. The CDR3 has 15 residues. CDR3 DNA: TGTGCCAGCAGCTTAAGGGGACAGGGGGACGCTGAAGCTTTCTTT. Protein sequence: CASSLRGQGDAEAFF.

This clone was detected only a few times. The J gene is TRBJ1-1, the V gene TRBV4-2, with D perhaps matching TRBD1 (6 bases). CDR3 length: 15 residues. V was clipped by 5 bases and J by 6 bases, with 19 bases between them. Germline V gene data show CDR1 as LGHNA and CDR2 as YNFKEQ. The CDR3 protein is CASSTIQGSSPEAFF. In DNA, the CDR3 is TGTGCCAGCAGCACCATTCAGGGGAGTAGCCCTGAAGCTTTCTTT.

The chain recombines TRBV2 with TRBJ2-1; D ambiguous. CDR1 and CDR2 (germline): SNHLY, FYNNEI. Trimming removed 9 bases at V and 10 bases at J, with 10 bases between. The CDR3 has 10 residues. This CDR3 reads CASSLFEQFF. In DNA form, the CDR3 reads TGTGCCAGTTCTCTCTTCGAGCAGTTCTTC. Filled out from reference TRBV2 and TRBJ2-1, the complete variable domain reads EPEVTQTPSHQVTQMGQEVILRCVPISNHLYFYWYRQILGQKVEFLVSFYNNEISEKSEIFDDQFSVERPDGSNFTLKIRSTKLEDSAMYFCASSLFEQFFGPGTRLTVL.

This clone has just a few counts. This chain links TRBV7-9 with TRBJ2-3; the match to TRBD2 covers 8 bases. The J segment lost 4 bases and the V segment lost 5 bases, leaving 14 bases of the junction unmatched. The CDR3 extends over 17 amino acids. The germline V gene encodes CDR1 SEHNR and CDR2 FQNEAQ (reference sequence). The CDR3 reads CASSPTYQRGSPDTQYF. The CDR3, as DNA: TGTGCCAGCAGCCCTACTTATCAGCGGGGGAGCCCAGATACGCAGTATTTT.

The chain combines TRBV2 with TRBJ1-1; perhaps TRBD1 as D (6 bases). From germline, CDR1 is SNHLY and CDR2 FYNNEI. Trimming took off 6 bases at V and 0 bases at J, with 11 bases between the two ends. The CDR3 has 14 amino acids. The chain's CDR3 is CASRGGTLNTEAFF. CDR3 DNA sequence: TGTGCCAGCAGGGGGGGGACATTGAACACTGAAGCTTTCTTT.

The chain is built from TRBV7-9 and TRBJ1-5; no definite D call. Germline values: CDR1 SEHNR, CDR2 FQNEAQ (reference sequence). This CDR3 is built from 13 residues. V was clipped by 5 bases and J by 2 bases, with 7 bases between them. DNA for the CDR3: TGTGCCAGCAGCCAGGAAGGCAATCAGCCCCAGCATTTT. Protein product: CASSQEGNQPQHF. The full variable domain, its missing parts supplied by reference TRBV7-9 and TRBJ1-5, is DTGVSQNPRHKITKRGQNVTFRCDPISEHNRLYWYRQTLGQGPEFLTYFQNEAQLEKSRLLSDRFSAERPKGSFSTLEIQRTEQGDSAMYLCASSQEGNQPQHFGDGTRLSIL.

The CDR3 DNA sequence: TGTGCCAGCAGGGGGGACTTCTACGAGCAGTACTTC. Translation: CASRGDFYEQYF. This rearrangement joins TRBV2 to TRBJ2-7, with a weak D call TRBD2 (6 bases). Per germline, CDR1 SNHLY and CDR2 FYNNEI. The CDR3 is 12 residues long. The ends were cut back, 6 bases at V and 3 bases at J, with 9 bases in the middle.

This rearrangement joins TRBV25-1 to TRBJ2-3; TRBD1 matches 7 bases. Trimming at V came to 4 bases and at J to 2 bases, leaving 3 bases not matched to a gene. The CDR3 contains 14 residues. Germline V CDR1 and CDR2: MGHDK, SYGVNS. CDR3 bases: TGTGCCAGCAGTGGGGACAGATCCACAGATACGCAGTATTTT. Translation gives CASSGDRSTDTQYF.

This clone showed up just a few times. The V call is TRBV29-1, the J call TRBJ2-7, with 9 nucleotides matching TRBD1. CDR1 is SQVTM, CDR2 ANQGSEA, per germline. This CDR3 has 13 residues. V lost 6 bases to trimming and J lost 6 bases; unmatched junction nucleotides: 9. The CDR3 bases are TGCAGCGTCACCAGGGACAGGGTGACCGAGCAGTACTTC. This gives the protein CSVTRDRVTEQYF.

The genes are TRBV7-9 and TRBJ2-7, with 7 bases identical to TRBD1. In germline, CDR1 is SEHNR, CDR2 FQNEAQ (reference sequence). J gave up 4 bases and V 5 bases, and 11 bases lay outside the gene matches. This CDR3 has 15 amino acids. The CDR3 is CASSVRQGSLYEQYF. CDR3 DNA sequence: TGTGCCAGCAGCGTAAGACAGGGTAGTTTGTACGAGCAGTACTTC.

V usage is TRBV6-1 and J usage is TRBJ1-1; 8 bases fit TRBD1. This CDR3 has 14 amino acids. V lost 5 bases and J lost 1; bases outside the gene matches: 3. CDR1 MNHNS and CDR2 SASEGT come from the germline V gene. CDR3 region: CASSFQGANTEAFF. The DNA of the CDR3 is TGTGCCAGCAGTTTCCAGGGGGCGAACACTGAAGCTTTCTTT.

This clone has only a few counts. CDR3 bases: TGTGCCAGCAGCCAAGAGACTAGCGGGAGAATGACCGGGGAGCTGTTTTTT. It specifies CASSQETSGRMTGELFF. The rearrangement links TRBV4-2 to TRBJ2-2, with 12 nucleotides matching TRBD2. V lost 0 bases, J lost 5 bases, and 4 bases stayed unmatched. The CDR3 contains 17 residues. Germline CDR1 and CDR2: LGHNA and YNFKEQ.